This is a list of T cell receptor beta chains from one sample in a study of vaccination and CD4 T cells after COVID-19. For these TCRs, the target antigens are not known. TCRdb called the PCR reads again in MiXCR, with one record for every CDR3 protein. The data show around 13,000 distinct CDR3 sequences, 24% seen once. Sequences were derived from CD4+ T cells from blood, cultured in vitro, sampled after SARS-CoV-2 vaccination. All receptors come from a human donor who had recovered from COVID-19. The CDR3 runs from the conserved cysteine through the conserved F or W. The D gene is left open where the match is weak. A clone size is listed for some rows: how often the clone was seen (once, few, many), or a class if it is expanded.

v_call,clone_size,d_call,j_call,cdr3_nt,cdr3_aa
TRBV7-6,few,TRBD2,TRBJ2-5,TGTGCCAGCAGCGCCTCCCCCCTAGCGGGAGAAGAGACCCAGTACTTC,CASSASPLAGEETQYF
TRBV27,.,.,TRBJ2-7,TGTGCCAGCAGTTCTGGGAGTTACGAGCAGTACTTC,CASSSGSYEQYF
TRBV5-5,.,.,TRBJ1-5,TGTGCCAGCAGCCCTTCAGGGTTAACTCAGCCCCAGCATTTT,CASSPSGLTQPQHF
TRBV28,.,TRBD2,TRBJ2-7,TGTGCCAGCAGCATTAGCGGGTTTAGACCCACTCCCCTATCCTACGAGCAGTACTTC,CASSISGFRPTPLSYEQYF
TRBV27,.,TRBD1,TRBJ1-2,TGTGCCAGCAGGACACAGGGGGCTGGCTATGGCTACACCTTC,CASRTQGAGYGYTF
TRBV12-3/TRBV12-4,.,.,TRBJ2-3,TGTGCCAGCAGTTTAGCCAGACCTAGCACAGATACGCAGTATTTT,CASSLARPSTDTQYF
TRBV11-3,few,.,TRBJ2-3,TGTGCCAGCAGCTTGGGTTATCGGGAGAGCACAGATACGCAGTATTTT,CASSLGYRESTDTQYF
TRBV12-5,.,.,TRBJ1-5,TGTGCTAGTGGGGCAGATCTCAATCAGCCCCAGCATTTT,CASGADLNQPQHF
TRBV28,.,.,TRBJ1-5,TGTGCCAGCAGTGGCGGGACGGTTAGCAATCAGCCCCAGCATTTT,CASSGGTVSNQPQHF
TRBV6-1,few,.,TRBJ2-5,TGTGCCACTAAAGAGGGGAGGGAGACCCAGTACTTC,CATKEGRETQYF
TRBV6-1,.,.,TRBJ1-6,TGTGCCGCCACATTGAAAGGGCTGACATCTTCACCCCTCCACTTT,CAATLKGLTSSPLHF
TRBV6-2/TRBV6-3,few,.,TRBJ2-2,TGTGCCAGCAGTCCCCGGGCCCTCCCCAACACCGGGGAGCTGTTTTTT,CASSPRALPNTGELFF
TRBV6-2/TRBV6-3,.,TRBD2,TRBJ2-1,TGTGCCAGCAGACAAAGCGGGAGGGGAAATGAGCAGTTCTTC,CASRQSGRGNEQFF
TRBV12-3/TRBV12-4,few,.,TRBJ2-3,TGTGCCAGCAGTATACGACAGGTAGATACGCAGTATTTT,CASSIRQVDTQYF
TRBV18,.,TRBD1,TRBJ1-5,TGTGCCAGCTCGCCGGGGACAGAATACAATCAGCCCCAGCATTTT,CASSPGTEYNQPQHF
TRBV20-1,medium-sized,.,TRBJ2-4,TGCAGAGCTCCGGGACTTAGGGTAGCCAAAAACATTCAGTACTTC,CRAPGLRVAKNIQYF
TRBV20-1,.,TRBD1,TRBJ2-6,TGCAGTGCGCTGGGAGGGGGGGACAGGGGGATCTTGGCCAACGTCCTGACTTTC,CSALGGGDRGILANVLTF
TRBV6-1,.,TRBD2,TRBJ2-3,TGTGCCAGCAGGGCTACGTTCGCAGCGGGGGCTAGCACAGATACGCAGTATTTT,CASRATFAAGASTDTQYF
TRBV27,medium-sized,TRBD1,TRBJ1-2,TGTGCCAGCAGTTTTAGGACAGGGACCTATGGCTACACCTTC,CASSFRTGTYGYTF
TRBV6-7,few,.,TRBJ2-7,TGTGCCAGCAGTTATCCCGGACAGCTCCCCTACGAGCAGTACTTC,CASSYPGQLPYEQYF
TRBV30,few,.,TRBJ1-5,TGTGCCTGGAGTCAGGGCGGGCAGCCCCAGCATTTT,CAWSQGGQPQHF
TRBV28,few,.,TRBJ1-5,TGTGCCAGCAGACAAAACGGGGGCCCGTACAATCAGCCCCAGCATTTT,CASRQNGGPYNQPQHF
TRBV27,.,.,TRBJ2-6,TGTGCCAGCCGATTTGGCTCTGGGGCCAACGTCCTGACTTTC,CASRFGSGANVLTF
TRBV7-8,.,.,TRBJ1-5,TGTGCCAGCAGCTTAAATGCTGGGGGGTTCAATCAGCCCCAGCATTTT,CASSLNAGGFNQPQHF
TRBV30,.,.,TRBJ1-5,TGTGCCTGGAGTGTCTATAATCAGCCCCAGCATTTT,CAWSVYNQPQHF
TRBV20-1,.,.,TRBJ1-5,TGCAGTGCTAGAGGTGCAGGGGAACGGCCCCAGCATTTT,CSARGAGERPQHF
TRBV9,.,TRBD2,TRBJ2-1,TGTGCCAGCAGCGTCGAGCTACTAGCGGGAGGGCCGAAGAATGAGCAGTTCTTC,CASSVELLAGGPKNEQFF
TRBV6-1,.,TRBD1,TRBJ2-1,TGTGCCAGCAGTGAAAGGGGACAGGATAGCTCCTACAATGAGCAGTTCTTC,CASSERGQDSSYNEQFF
TRBV6-2/TRBV6-3,few,.,TRBJ2-5,TGTGCCAGCGTCCGCACAGGGCGCCGAGAGACCCAGTACTTC,CASVRTGRRETQYF
TRBV12-3/TRBV12-4,.,.,TRBJ1-2,TGTGCCAGCAGTTTCGGGAGGAACTATGGCTACACCTTC,CASSFGRNYGYTF
TRBV6-2/TRBV6-3,.,TRBD1,TRBJ2-1,TGTGCCAGCAGCGGGACAGGGAGCTCCTACAATGAGCAGTTCTTC,CASSGTGSSYNEQFF
TRBV18,.,.,TRBJ1-5,TGTGCCAGCTCACAGGGTCCTGGTCAGCCCCAGCATTTT,CASSQGPGQPQHF
TRBV19,.,.,TRBJ1-4,TGTGCCAGTAGCCAAGAAGCCGGGTTTAGGGGAAAACTGTTTTTT,CASSQEAGFRGKLFF
TRBV5-6,.,.,TRBJ1-5,TGTGCCAGCAGCTTGTCCGGGGTCCATCAGCCCCAGCATTTT,CASSLSGVHQPQHF
TRBV27,.,.,TRBJ1-1,TGTGCCAGCAGTTTACCCGGGGTGAACACTGAAGCTTTCTTT,CASSLPGVNTEAFF
TRBV11-3,.,TRBD1,TRBJ2-5,TGTGCCAGCAGCCGGGACAGGGGCCAAGAGACCCAGTACTTC,CASSRDRGQETQYF
TRBV9,few,TRBD2,TRBJ2-2,TGTGCCAGCAGCGTTTTAGCGGGAGGCGTCGGGGAGCTGTTTTTT,CASSVLAGGVGELFF
TRBV20-1,.,TRBD2,TRBJ2-1,TGCAGTGCGCGGACTAGGGCCTACAATGAGCAGTTCTTC,CSARTRAYNEQFF
TRBV4-1,few,TRBD2,TRBJ2-5,TGCGCCAGCAGCCAAGCTTGGCTAGCGGGAGTGGAAGGAGAGACCCAGTACTTC,CASSQAWLAGVEGETQYF
TRBV7-3,large,TRBD2,TRBJ2-1,TGTGCCAGCAGCTTAGGAACTAGCGGGTACAATGAGCAGTTCTTC,CASSLGTSGYNEQFF
TRBV20-1,.,.,TRBJ2-1,TGCAGTGCTAACCCGGTGGGCGGAAGCTCCTACAATGAGCAGTTCTTC,CSANPVGGSSYNEQFF
TRBV18,few,TRBD1,TRBJ1-2,TGTGCCAGCTCACCCGGGACAGGTCCCTCCTATGGCTACACCTTC,CASSPGTGPSYGYTF
TRBV7-8,few,TRBD2,TRBJ2-1,TGTGCCAGCAGCTCGAGGACTAGCGGGAGCCCCAATGAGCAGTTCTTC,CASSSRTSGSPNEQFF